The rows below give T cell receptor beta chains drawn from one sample of a study of blood T cell repertoires in COVID-19. The assay was immunoSEQ multiplex PCR, and TCRdb's table has in-frame clones only and misses some. The repertoire has hundreds of thousands of clones, 88% of them found once; the top ten carry 0.99%. Sequencing was performed on peripheral blood. The receptors come from a middle-aged woman who had recovered from COVID-19. CDR3s leave out the opening cysteine and the closing phenylalanine or tryptophan.

ASSYGSGYTGELF	TRBV6-5	TRBJ2-2
AYRTDLSTDTQY	TRBV30	TRBJ2-3
ASSLARGGLAGAADTQY	TRBV5-1	TRBJ2-3
ASSRDMEGNTIY	TRBV7-2	TRBJ1-3
ASSYVREAPRY	TRBV6-2/TRBV6-3	TRBJ2-7
ASSYSRFGTSNTGELF	TRBV6-2/TRBV6-3	TRBJ2-2
SVADRGRGKLF	TRBV29-1	TRBJ1-4
SVEVASGTPYEQY	TRBV29-1	TRBJ2-7
ACPRGGTASTDTQY	TRBV30	TRBJ2-3
AWSVDRGYGYT	TRBV30	TRBJ1-2
ASSVASWATGELF	TRBV9	TRBJ2-2
ASSYTTGGYGYT	TRBV6-6	TRBJ1-2
ASSPRGGGGYT	TRBV18	TRBJ1-2
ASSLGTGPLTGELF	TRBV7-9	TRBJ2-2
ASSRGQGGQETQY	TRBV5-1	TRBJ2-5
ASSQDAAGADEQF	TRBV4-3	TRBJ2-1
ASRKTSGSTDTQY	TRBV19	TRBJ2-3
ASSALAGPGDTQY	TRBV27	TRBJ2-3
ASSPPGTAGRGAF	TRBV19	TRBJ1-1
ASSLEGRGLADTQY	TRBV27	TRBJ2-3
ASSLIAGSVVPRYGYT	TRBV27	TRBJ1-2
ASSREAGGAGTQY	TRBV6-5	TRBJ2-5
ASSQDRRGETQY	TRBV4-1	TRBJ2-5
ASSLPGLAAPTYEQY	TRBV18	TRBJ2-7
ASSLGPPVGRLSYEQY	TRBV27	TRBJ2-7
ASSLGKGQGQETQY	TRBV11-3	TRBJ2-5
ASSPGTGGAVSNQPQH	TRBV7-6	TRBJ1-5
ASTKNTNEQF	TRBV6-5	TRBJ2-1
ASSPQVSGWSTEAF	TRBV11-3	TRBJ1-1
ATSARGGIDEQF	TRBV24-1	TRBJ2-1
ASSGQGDQPQH	TRBV2	TRBJ1-5
ASSEAWGLTGGNTEAF	TRBV2	TRBJ1-1
ASSRVGGRVEQF	TRBV4-1	TRBJ2-1
ATSQGAKNIQY	TRBV24-1	TRBJ2-4
ASSPGRAGRGGYEQY	TRBV7-7	TRBJ2-7
ATSDARSTDTQY	TRBV24-1	TRBJ2-3
SVGGRANYGYT	TRBV29-1	TRBJ1-2
ASSALAGGAYNEQF	TRBV9	TRBJ2-1
ASSYSAGGYT	TRBV6-2/TRBV6-3	TRBJ1-2
ASSSTGDQPQH	TRBV7-9	TRBJ1-5
ASSQGAGVPKAF	TRBV4-2	TRBJ1-1
ASKPDRGPRDTQY	TRBV2	TRBJ2-3
ATSDGDRGLSGELF	TRBV24-1	TRBJ2-2
ASQQGPTNEKLF	TRBV30	TRBJ1-4
ASSQQGMGETQY	TRBV5-6	TRBJ2-5
AWSVLASQRTQY	TRBV30	TRBJ2-3
ASARTGEANYGYT	TRBV6-5	TRBJ1-2
ASNTVGIRGYGYT	TRBV19	TRBJ1-2
ASSLGTSGLGTQY	TRBV7-2	TRBJ2-3
ASSPRGGGANTEAF	TRBV18	TRBJ1-1
ASSGAGVGSPLH	TRBV19	TRBJ1-6
ASRPGGSSGNTIY	TRBV19	TRBJ1-3
ASSGGHPAETQY	TRBV19	TRBJ2-5